This passage covers 6 T cell receptor beta chains from one sample sequenced in a study of T cells in tumors and immune-related adverse events. Data came from immunoSEQ multiplex PCR; TCRdb stores just in-frame clones and leaves some out. The sample has fewer than 25,000 clones, about 90% seen once. The input for sequencing was lymph node tissue, taken from a patient treated with anti-PD-1 therapy. These receptors all stem from a female donor with metastatic renal cell carcinoma.

V usage is TRBV4-1 and J usage is TRBJ2-5; unclear D gene. From germline, CDR1 is MGHRA and CDR2 YSYEKL. This CDR3 comprises 16 residues. V lost 0 bases, J lost 2 bases, and 13 bases lay in between. The DNA for the CDR3 is TGCGCCAGCAGCCAAGATGTCTCGGCAGGTCAAGAGACCCAGTACTTC. It codes for CASSQDVSAGQETQYF.

V gene TRBV5-1 combines with J gene TRBJ2-3; D unresolved. CDR3 length equals 13 residues. Germline V gene sequence: CDR1 SGHRS, CDR2 YFSETQ. V gave up 6 bases and J gave up 2 bases, with 10 bases separating them. CDR3 nucleotide sequence: TGCGCCAGCAAACGGTTCCTCACAGATACGCAGTATTTT. It specifies CASKRFLTDTQYF.

The chain joins TRBV6-5 to TRBJ1-6; D ambiguous. The CDR3 has 16 residues. V lost 3 bases to trimming and J lost 8 bases, with 17 bases between them. In germline, CDR1 is MNHEY, CDR2 SVGAGI. DNA for the CDR3: TGTGCCAGCAGTTATTCGAAGACCGCACTTGATTCACCCCTCCACTTT. As protein: CASSYSKTALDSPLHF.

Comments on this clone: This sample includes further DNA sequences coding for the same CDR3. The chain is built from TRBV14 and TRBJ2-6; D is uncertain. Germline CDR1 and CDR2: SGHDN and FVKESK. V was pared by 1 base and J by 4 bases, with 2 bases between. This CDR3 spans 13 amino acids. The CDR3 protein is CASSQGGANVLTF. The DNA for the CDR3 is TGTGCCAGCAGCCAAGGCGGGGCCAACGTCCTGACTTTC.

The gene calls are TRBV4-2 and TRBJ2-1, with D hard to call. Per the germline V gene, CDR1 is LGHNA and CDR2 is YNFKEQ. This CDR3 comprises 14 residues. V was trimmed by 1 base and J by 5 bases, leaving 9 bases between them. Here the CDR3 reads CASSQVTPNNEQFF. Here the CDR3 DNA reads TGTGCCAGCAGCCAAGTAACGCCCAACAATGAGCAGTTCTTC.

V usage is TRBV19 and J usage is TRBJ1-5; unclear D gene. Deletions cut 1 base from V and 4 bases from J, with 11 bases between. The CDR3 spans 15 residues. CDR1 and CDR2 (germline): LNHDA, SQIVND (reference sequence). DNA for the CDR3: TGTGCCAGTAGTATAGTCACAGTGGCGAATCAGCCCCAGCATTTT. Its translation is CASSIVTVANQPQHF.